A selection of T cell receptor beta chains follows, all from one sample in a study of T cells after yellow fever vaccination. Via MiXCR, TCRdb re-called the 5' RACE reads, giving one row per CDR3 protein. The sample includes around 320,000 distinct CDR3 sequences, 4% to 5.5% of them seen just once. This specimen consisted of PBMCs, obtained 15 days after the yellow fever booster vaccination. The receptors originated from a man between 18 and 29 years old who received the YFV17D yellow fever vaccine. Each CDR3 is given with its conserved first and last residue. The order of the fields is clone size, V gene, D gene, CDR3 length, J gene, CDR3 DNA, CDR3 protein. A D gene is named only where the DNA matches it firmly. Clone sizes are given selectively: once, few, many, or a class where the clone is expanded.

many,TRBV18,.,15,TRBJ1-5,TGTGCCAGCTCACCTGTACCTATTGGCAATCAGCCCCAGCATTTT,CASSPVPIGNQPQHF
many,TRBV6-6,.,13,TRBJ1-3,TGTGCCAGCTCCAGGCTCTCTGGAAACACCATATATTTT,CASSRLSGNTIYF
many,TRBV6-5,.,13,TRBJ1-1,TGTGCCAGCAGTAACTGGGGGGACTTTGAAGCTTTCTTT,CASSNWGDFEAFF
.,TRBV24-1,.,12,TRBJ1-2,TGTGCCACCAGTGCTCCTCATTCAGGCTACACCTTC,CATSAPHSGYTF
.,TRBV7-9,.,14,TRBJ1-4,TGTGCCAGCAGCCAACAGGGTCCGTACGAAAAACTGTTTTTT,CASSQQGPYEKLFF
many,TRBV7-6,TRBD2,19,TRBJ2-2,TGTGCCAGCAGCTTAATTCCTTCCGGGACTAGCGGCTACACCGGGGAGCTGTTTTTT,CASSLIPSGTSGYTGELFF
.,TRBV6-1,TRBD2,14,TRBJ2-7,TGTGCCAGCAGAAGACTAGCTGTCGGGACCGAGCAGTACTTC,CASRRLAVGTEQYF
.,TRBV2,TRBD1,13,TRBJ1-4,TGTGCCAGCACCGGGACAGGAGGCGAAAATCTGTTTTTT,CASTGTGGENLFF
many,TRBV20-1,.,14,TRBJ2-3,TGCAGTGCTAGAAATCCGGGGGCGTCAGATACGCAGTATTTT,CSARNPGASDTQYF
many,TRBV15,.,13,TRBJ1-2,TGTGCCACCGGTTTGGGGGGGGTTAGTGGCTACACCTTC,CATGLGGVSGYTF
many,TRBV6-5,TRBD2,19,TRBJ2-3,TGTGCCAGCAGCCTATTTTCTAGCGGGGGACCGTCTAGCACAGATACGCAGTATTTT,CASSLFSSGGPSSTDTQYF
few,TRBV4-1,.,14,TRBJ1-5,TGCGCCAGCAGCCAAGTTGTGTCTCCCCAGCCCCAGCATTTT,CASSQVVSPQPQHF
many,TRBV6-4,TRBD2,15,TRBJ2-3,TGTGCCAGCAGTGTGGGTAGCGGGGGCACAGATACGCAGTATTTT,CASSVGSGGTDTQYF
.,TRBV9,.,12,TRBJ2-7,TGTGCCAGCGGGTCGGGCTCCTACGAGCAGTACTTC,CASGSGSYEQYF
many,TRBV29-1,.,16,TRBJ2-5,TGCAGCGTGGAAGTGGTCGGTCAGGGAGAAGGAGAGACCCAGTACTTC,CSVEVVGQGEGETQYF
many,TRBV20-1,.,15,TRBJ1-2,TGCAGTGCCCGGGACATAACTTTAGCTAACTATGGCTACACCTTC,CSARDITLANYGYTF
.,TRBV7-9,.,15,TRBJ1-1,TGTGCCAGCAGCTTAAGGGACCAGGGTTCCGCTGAAGCTTTCTTT,CASSLRDQGSAEAFF
.,TRBV29-1,.,14,TRBJ2-3,TGCAGCTACGACAGGGACTTTAGCACAGATACGCAGTATTTT,CSYDRDFSTDTQYF
many,TRBV7-6,TRBD1,15,TRBJ1-5,TGTGCCAGCAGCTTCGACAGGGAACGGCGCCAGCCCCAGCATTTT,CASSFDRERRQPQHF
.,TRBV11-2,.,14,TRBJ1-1,TGTGCCAGCAGGTTCAGGCCTCCGAACACTGAAGCTTTCTTT,CASRFRPPNTEAFF
many,TRBV5-1,.,13,TRBJ2-3,TGCGCCAGCAGCTTGGGAGGTTCAGATACGCAGTATTTT,CASSLGGSDTQYF
many,TRBV28,.,11,TRBJ1-3,TGTGCCAGCGGAGGCCTCTACACCATATATTTT,CASGGLYTIYF
few,TRBV7-2,.,15,TRBJ2-3,TGTGCCAGCAGCTGGACTGGAAGGTACACAGATACGCAGTATTTT,CASSWTGRYTDTQYF
few,TRBV7-2,.,15,TRBJ2-5,TGTGCCAGCAGCCAGCAGGGCTGGGCGTTGGAGACCCAGTACTTC,CASSQQGWALETQYF
.,TRBV5-5,TRBD1,14,TRBJ2-7,TGTGCCAGCAGCCAAGACAGGGGGAGCTACGAGCAGTACTTC,CASSQDRGSYEQYF
.,TRBV28,TRBD2,14,TRBJ2-2,TGTGCCAGCAGTCGGGGGGGCGACACCGGGGAGCTGTTTTTT,CASSRGGDTGELFF
.,TRBV6-6,.,14,TRBJ1-1,TGTGCCAGCAGTTATGGCCAGCCGAACACTGAAGCTTTCTTT,CASSYGQPNTEAFF
many,TRBV6-5,.,13,TRBJ2-5,TGTGCCAGCAGTAAAACTACACAAGAGACCCAGTACTTC,CASSKTTQETQYF
many,TRBV11-2,TRBD1,14,TRBJ2-7,TGTGCCAGCAGGCCGACAGGGAGCTCCTACGAGCAGTACTTC,CASRPTGSSYEQYF
many,TRBV11-2,.,15,TRBJ2-2,TGTGCCAGCAGCTTAGCCCAGGGAAACACCGGGGAGCTGTTTTTT,CASSLAQGNTGELFF
few,TRBV7-9,.,12,TRBJ1-1,TGTGCCAGCAGCCCCTTGCGCACTGAAGCTTTCTTT,CASSPLRTEAFF
.,TRBV28,TRBD1,15,TRBJ1-2,TGTGCCAGCAGTTACCTAGAACAGGGGGCTTTTGGCTACACCTTC,CASSYLEQGAFGYTF
many,TRBV6-6,TRBD2,17,TRBJ2-5,TGTGCCAGCAGTTACCCCCCCCGAGCGGGGGGCCCCCGGACCCAGTACTTC,CASSYPPRAGGPRTQYF
few,TRBV12-3/TRBV12-4,.,14,TRBJ2-2,TGTGCCAGCAGCAACAGGGCCCCTTGGTGGGAGCTGTTTTTT,CASSNRAPWWELFF
many,TRBV20-1,.,13,TRBJ2-7,TGCAGTGGGACGGACCCAAGCTCCTACGAGCAGTACTTC,CSGTDPSSYEQYF
many,TRBV7-2,.,13,TRBJ2-3,TGTGCCAGCAGCTTAGAACTTAAAGAAACGCAGTATTTT,CASSLELKETQYF
many,TRBV5-1,TRBD1,15,TRBJ2-2,TGCGCCAGCAGCCCGGGACAGGGGGACACCGGGGAGCTGTTTTTT,CASSPGQGDTGELFF
many,TRBV20-1,.,13,TRBJ2-1,TGCAGTGCTAGTGAAGGCCTGTACAATGAGCAGTTCTTC,CSASEGLYNEQFF
many,TRBV6-2/TRBV6-3,TRBD1,15,TRBJ2-1,TGTGCCAGCAGCGCGCCGGGACAGGTCTACAATGAGCAGTTCTTC,CASSAPGQVYNEQFF
many,TRBV20-1,.,15,TRBJ1-4,TGCAGTGCTAGAGATAACAGGGCGCCGTTTGAAAAACTGTTTTTT,CSARDNRAPFEKLFF
.,TRBV6-5,.,11,TRBJ2-1,TGTGCCAGCAGTAAAAGTCGTGAGCAGTTCTTC,CASSKSREQFF
few,TRBV12-3/TRBV12-4,.,15,TRBJ1-3,TGTGCCAGCAGTTTAGCAGCCGTCTCTGGAAACACCATATATTTT,CASSLAAVSGNTIYF
.,TRBV6-2/TRBV6-3,.,17,TRBJ1-1,TGTGCCAGCAGTTACGAGAGACCTTCCCCCTGGAACACTGAAGCTTTCTTT,CASSYERPSPWNTEAFF
.,TRBV20-1,TRBD2,16,TRBJ2-1,TGCAGTGCTAGAGATCCTCGCGGGGGCTCCTACAATGAGCAGTTCTTC,CSARDPRGGSYNEQFF
few,TRBV3-1,.,14,TRBJ2-3,TGTGCCAGCAGCCAAGATAGGGTTCAGAATACGCAGTATTTT,CASSQDRVQNTQYF
.,TRBV27,TRBD1,13,TRBJ2-5,TGTGCCAGCAGTTTATCGACAGGGCAGACCCAGTACTTC,CASSLSTGQTQYF
many,TRBV5-1,.,21,TRBJ1-4,TGCGCCAGCAGCCCCGGGCGGAGGGGGGCCCTAGCCAACGCAACTAATGAAAAACTGTTTTTT,CASSPGRRGALANATNEKLFF
many,TRBV24-1,TRBD2,16,TRBJ2-2,TGTGCCACCAGACAAGCGGGGGGGCCGGAAACCGGGGAGCTGTTTTTT,CATRQAGGPETGELFF
.,TRBV5-4,TRBD2,13,TRBJ2-7,TGTGCCAGCAGCCGGGAGGGAGCCTACGAGCAGTACTTC,CASSREGAYEQYF
many,TRBV7-9,TRBD1,16,TRBJ2-3,TGTGCCAGCAGCTTAGCGAGGGACAGGCGGTGGGATACGCAGTATTTT,CASSLARDRRWDTQYF
many,TRBV7-2,.,14,TRBJ2-5,TGTGCCAGCAGCCTTACACGGTGGGGAGAGACCCAGTACTTC,CASSLTRWGETQYF